The rows below give T cell receptor beta chains drawn from one sample of a study of cytomegalovirus exposure and HLA in healthy donors. The assay was immunoSEQ multiplex PCR, and TCRdb's table has in-frame clones only and misses some. Of more than 85,000 clones detected, just under 70% appear once; the ten largest clones hold approximately 5.4%. Sequenced sample: PBMCs. All receptors derive from a woman in her seventies in good health and CMV-seropositive. The CDR3 runs from the conserved cysteine through the conserved F or W. D genes are given only for firm matches. Size is omitted from some rows. Given values are once, few, many or a class for expanded clones.

J gene | clone size | V gene | D gene | CDR3 protein | CDR3 DNA
TRBJ1-1 | few | TRBV5-8 | TRBD1 | CASSPDRVGIDEAFF | TGTGCCAGCAGCCCGGACAGGGTGGGGATTGATGAAGCTTTCTTT
TRBJ2-3 | . | TRBV5-1 | TRBD1 | CASSSGQRSDTQYF | TGCGCCAGCTCTTCGGGACAGCGATCAGATACGCAGTATTTT
TRBJ2-7 | . | TRBV30 | TRBD1 | CAWSQSGTGGEGEQYF | TGTGCCTGGAGTCAATCCGGGACAGGGGGCGAGGGCGAGCAGTACTTC
TRBJ1-1 | . | TRBV2 | . | CASSEAGEAFF | TGTGCCAGCAGTGAAGCCGGGGAAGCTTTCTTT
TRBJ1-6 | . | TRBV5-1 | TRBD1 | CASTQGQGADNSPLHF | TGCGCCAGCACCCAAGGACAGGGGGCGGATAATTCACCCCTCCACTTT
TRBJ1-2 | . | TRBV11-2 | TRBD1 | CASSFGGQGDYGYTF | TGTGCCAGCAGCTTCGGGGGACAGGGAGACTATGGCTACACCTTC
TRBJ2-3 | . | TRBV10-3 | . | CAAGGGGTDTQYF | TGTGCCGCCGGAGGGGGGGGGACAGATACGCAGTATTTT
TRBJ1-5 | . | TRBV6-6 | . | CASSQTGYSNQPQHF | TGTGCCAGCAGCCAGACGGGATATAGCAATCAGCCCCAGCATTTT
TRBJ2-5 | . | TRBV7-2 | . | CASAGLQETQYF | TGTGCCAGCGCGGGCTTACAAGAGACCCAGTACTTC
TRBJ1-1 | . | TRBV5-5 | . | CASSPLGREAFF | TGTGCCAGCAGCCCCCTCGGGAGAGAAGCTTTCTTT
TRBJ1-4 | . | TRBV19 | . | CASRQTGMNEKLFF | TGTGCCAGTAGGCAGACAGGAATGAATGAAAAACTGTTTTTT